A selection of T cell receptor beta chains follows, all from one sample in a study of blood T cell repertoires in COVID-19. The repertoire was sequenced with immunoSEQ multiplex PCR; TCRdb's copy has only in-frame clones and lacks some. The table has about 35,000 clones, around 87% seen once. Material for sequencing was peripheral blood. The receptors here all came from a man older than 75 with active COVID-19. Both conserved end residues are part of each CDR3. The order of the fields is CDR3 DNA, CDR3 protein, J gene, clone size, V gene, D gene. D genes are given only for firm matches. Part of the rows lack a size; the others show once, few, many or a class for expanded clones.

TGTGCCAGCAGCTTTGGGACTAGCGGGATAACAGATACGCAGTATTTT | CASSFGTSGITDTQYF | TRBJ2-3 | - | TRBV5-4 | TRBD2
TGTGCCAGCAGTACGGACAGGGGGAACGAGCAGTACTTC | CASSTDRGNEQYF | TRBJ2-7 | - | TRBV2 | TRBD1
TGCAGCGTTGAATGGTCCGGGTATGGCTACACCTTC | CSVEWSGYGYTF | TRBJ1-2 | - | TRBV29-1 | -
TGTGCCAGCATTAGGAATAGGGGGCGCGGTAATTCACCCCTCCACTTT | CASIRNRGRGNSPLHF | TRBJ1-6 | - | TRBV2 | TRBD1
TGTGCCAGCAGTTACCTGGGGGCCCGCTCTGGAAACACCATATATTTT | CASSYLGARSGNTIYF | TRBJ1-3 | - | TRBV6-2/TRBV6-3 | -
TGCGCCAGCAGGCTACAGGGGAGTAGCAGTGAGCAGTTCTTC | CASRLQGSSSEQFF | TRBJ2-1 | - | TRBV5-1 | TRBD1
TGTGCTAGTGGGGCGGGGAGCTACACAGATACGCAGTATTTT | CASGAGSYTDTQYF | TRBJ2-3 | - | TRBV12-5 | -
TGTGCCAGCAGCTTAGTCGGGACAGGGGCTAAAAACACCATATATTTT | CASSLVGTGAKNTIYF | TRBJ1-3 | - | TRBV7-2 | TRBD1
TGTGCCAGCAGCGCCTCCTGGGGGGTCAATGAGCAGTTCTTC | CASSASWGVNEQFF | TRBJ2-1 | - | TRBV11-3 | -
TGTGCCAGCAGTGTCCTGGGGACAGGGAGCACAGATACGCAGTATTTT | CASSVLGTGSTDTQYF | TRBJ2-3 | - | TRBV2 | TRBD1
TGTGCCAGCAGCTTAGATCTTCCCCGTTACGAGCAGTACTTC | CASSLDLPRYEQYF | TRBJ2-7 | - | TRBV7-8 | -
TGTGCCAGCAGCCAAGGACAGGGAGGCTACAATGAGCAGTTCTTC | CASSQGQGGYNEQFF | TRBJ2-1 | once | TRBV3-1/TRBV3-2 | -
TGCGCCAGCGGTCCGGGAGGTCGCGAGCAGTACTTC | CASGPGGREQYF | TRBJ2-7 | - | TRBV5-1 | TRBD2
TGTGCCAGCAGCACCGCTAGCGGGAGGTCAGGGGAGCTGTTTTTT | CASSTASGRSGELFF | TRBJ2-2 | - | TRBV11-2 | TRBD2
TGTGCCAGCTCACCACCGCCGACAGGAACAGATACGCAGTATTTT | CASSPPPTGTDTQYF | TRBJ2-3 | - | TRBV18 | -
TGTGCCAGCAGCTATGCAGGGGGTTCGAACACTGAAGCTTTCTTT | CASSYAGGSNTEAFF | TRBJ1-1 | - | TRBV7-9 | TRBD1
TGTGCCAGCGTCGCGGGGCAGTCCCGGTGGACTAACTATGGCTACACCTTC | CASVAGQSRWTNYGYTF | TRBJ1-2 | - | TRBV28 | -
TGTGCCAGCAGCTTAGCCGGGACTAGCGGCTTCTTGGATGAGCAGTTCTTC | CASSLAGTSGFLDEQFF | TRBJ2-1 | - | TRBV7-9 | TRBD2
TGTGCCAGCAGCCAAGAAAAGGACAGGGGGGGGAATTCACCCCTCCACTTT | CASSQEKDRGGNSPLHF | TRBJ1-6 | - | TRBV3-1/TRBV3-2 | TRBD1
TGTGCCAGTAAGGTGGGACAGGACTATGGCTACACCTTC | CASKVGQDYGYTF | TRBJ1-2 | - | TRBV19 | TRBD1
TGCGCCAGCAGTGAGTCAACGGACAGATACTCCTACGAGCAGTACTTC | CASSESTDRYSYEQYF | TRBJ2-7 | - | TRBV10-1 | -
TGTGCCAGCAGCTTTAGAAGGGAGCGGGAAGGCTACGAGCAGTACTTC | CASSFRREREGYEQYF | TRBJ2-7 | - | TRBV5-6 | TRBD2
TGTGCCACCTTAGCAGAAAAAGACGGAAACACCATATATTTT | CATLAEKDGNTIYF | TRBJ1-3 | - | TRBV10-3 | -
TGTGCTAGTGGTTTGGCTACAGGGTCAGATACGCAGTATTTT | CASGLATGSDTQYF | TRBJ2-3 | - | TRBV12-5 | -
TGTGCCAGCAGCCCCAGGGGTACCGGGGACAGCAACAATGAGCAGTTCTTC | CASSPRGTGDSNNEQFF | TRBJ2-1 | - | TRBV9 | TRBD1
TGTGCCAGCAGCTTAGGATTAGCGGGAGTGCAATGGGGCACAGATACGCAGTATTTT | CASSLGLAGVQWGTDTQYF | TRBJ2-3 | - | TRBV7-2 | TRBD2
TGTGCCAGTAGTAGGGCGAACACTGAAGCTTTCTTT | CASSRANTEAFF | TRBJ1-1 | few | TRBV19 | -
TGTGCCAGCAGTTCCCCCAATTTTGGGGAGCTGTTTTTT | CASSSPNFGELFF | TRBJ2-2 | - | TRBV28 | -
TGTGCCAGCAGTTTTGGACAGGCAGTCTATGGCTACACCTTC | CASSFGQAVYGYTF | TRBJ1-2 | - | TRBV13 | TRBD1
TGTGCCAGCAGTATTAGCGGCCCCTACAATGAGCAGTTCTTC | CASSISGPYNEQFF | TRBJ2-1 | once | TRBV27 | -
TGTGCCAGCAGCCCGGGACAGGGGGTGTCAGATACGCAGTATTTT | CASSPGQGVSDTQYF | TRBJ2-3 | - | TRBV5-4 | TRBD1
TGTGCCAGCAGCGGGGGGGGGACTTCCTACGAGCAGTACTTC | CASSGGGTSYEQYF | TRBJ2-7 | - | TRBV5-4 | TRBD2
TGTGCCAGCTCACCAGATGACTATGAGCAGTTCTTC | CASSPDDYEQFF | TRBJ2-1 | - | TRBV18 | -
TGTGCCAGCTCACCAAACCCTTCCGGAGAGACCCAGTACTTC | CASSPNPSGETQYF | TRBJ2-5 | - | TRBV18 | -
TGCGCCAGCAGCCAATCCCGGGACAGGTATTACAATGAGCAGTTCTTC | CASSQSRDRYYNEQFF | TRBJ2-1 | - | TRBV4-3 | TRBD1
TGCGCCAGCAGCCAAGCGGGCGGGAGCCTGCAAGAGACCCAGTACTTC | CASSQAGGSLQETQYF | TRBJ2-5 | - | TRBV4-3 | TRBD2
TGCGCCAGCAGCCACACGGGACTAGCCACCGGGGAGCTGTTTTTT | CASSHTGLATGELFF | TRBJ2-2 | - | TRBV4-3 | TRBD2
TGCAGCGTTGAAGAAGCGGGTGGGGTAGGTGCTTTCTTT | CSVEEAGGVGAFF | TRBJ1-1 | - | TRBV29-1 | -
TGTGCCAGCAGTCCGGGACACCTCTCGGATTCACCCCTCCACTTT | CASSPGHLSDSPLHF | TRBJ1-6 | few | TRBV27 | -
TGTGCCACCCTGATTAGCGGCGAAGAGACCCAGTACTTC | CATLISGEETQYF | TRBJ2-5 | - | TRBV18 | -
TGTGCCAGTAGTATTGGGGGACTTCTATCGCAAAACTATGGCTACACCTTC | CASSIGGLLSQNYGYTF | TRBJ1-2 | - | TRBV19 | -
TGTGCCAGCAAAAAGGCGGGGGTCGTGGCCCTCTACGAGCAGTACTTC | CASKKAGVVALYEQYF | TRBJ2-7 | - | TRBV28 | TRBD2
TGTGCCAGCAGCCCTCGTCAGGGCGGGGACACTGAAGCTTTCTTT | CASSPRQGGDTEAFF | TRBJ1-1 | once | TRBV16 | -
TGTGCCAGCAGTTCCCAGCTAGCGGGTTATGGGATCGGAGATACGCAGTATTTT | CASSSQLAGYGIGDTQYF | TRBJ2-3 | - | TRBV6-2/TRBV6-3 | TRBD2
TGTGCCAGCAGCTTGAGTAGGACAGTGAACACTGAAGCTTTCTTT | CASSLSRTVNTEAFF | TRBJ1-1 | - | TRBV5-4 | -
TGTGCCAGCAGCTTAGGTCAGGTCTCGAACACTGAAGCTTTCTTT | CASSLGQVSNTEAFF | TRBJ1-1 | - | TRBV7-2 | -
TGTGCCAGTAGTATCCTCTATGGCTACACCTTC | CASSILYGYTF | TRBJ1-2 | - | TRBV19 | -
TGTGCCTGGAGTGGCGGGGCCTTCTACGAGCAGTACTTC | CAWSGGAFYEQYF | TRBJ2-7 | - | TRBV30 | -
TGTGCCAGCAGCTTAGGGACTAGCGGGAGGGTCTCCAAAGAGCAGTACTTC | CASSLGTSGRVSKEQYF | TRBJ2-7 | - | TRBV13 | TRBD2
TGCAGTGCTAGTTTGGGCCATTATGTGCAGTTCTTC | CSASLGHYVQFF | TRBJ2-1 | - | TRBV20-1 | -
TGTGCCAGCAGGCAGGGTAATAATGAAAAACTGTTTTTT | CASRQGNNEKLFF | TRBJ1-4 | - | TRBV28 | -
TGTGCCAGCAGCTTACTCCAGGGATGGGCTTCACCCCTCCACTTT | CASSLLQGWASPLHF | TRBJ1-6 | - | TRBV7-9 | -